Listed below are T cell receptor beta chains from one sample, sequenced in a study of T cell responses to AZD1222 COVID-19 vaccine. Assay used: immunoSEQ multiplex PCR; TCRdb lists only in-frame clones, some missing. The data contain 130,000 to 150,000 clones, around 91% of them singletons. The sequencing used peripheral blood, collected on day 0 of AZD1222 vaccination. The receptors come from an adult in good health. Each CDR3 is given with its conserved first and last residue. D genes are given only for firm matches. Size tells how often a clone was seen (once, few, many) or the class of an expanded clone, and some rows leave it out.

v_gene	d_gene	j_gene	abundance	CDR3aa	CDR3nt
TRBV9	NA	TRBJ2-3	NA	CASSASGLRDTQYF	TGTGCCAGCAGCGCCTCTGGACTACGAGATACGCAGTATTTT
TRBV27	NA	TRBJ1-6	few	CASSQGYNSPLHF	TGTGCCAGCAGTCAGGGATATAATTCACCCCTCCACTTT
TRBV29-1	NA	TRBJ1-1	NA	CSVEAWGRETEAFF	TGCAGCGTTGAAGCTTGGGGGAGAGAGACTGAAGCTTTCTTT
TRBV6-6	NA	TRBJ1-4	few	CASSGPGRINEKLFF	TGTGCCAGCAGTGGCCCGGGACGGATAAATGAAAAACTGTTTTTT
TRBV4-2	NA	TRBJ1-5	NA	CASSQEGQPQHF	TGTGCCAGCAGCCAAGAGGGTCAGCCCCAGCATTTT
TRBV19	TRBD1	TRBJ1-5	NA	CASRGQVYSNQPQHF	TGTGCCAGTAGAGGACAGGTCTATAGCAATCAGCCCCAGCATTTT
TRBV10-3	NA	TRBJ1-2	NA	CAISEAQTAGYTF	TGTGCCATCAGTGAAGCACAGACAGCTGGCTACACCTTC
TRBV28	NA	TRBJ2-7	NA	CASSIAGGQYF	TGTGCCAGCAGCATCGCCGGGGGGCAGTACTTC
TRBV4-3	NA	TRBJ2-3	many	CASSLVRGSADTQYF	TGCGCCAGCAGCCTTGTTAGAGGGAGCGCAGATACGCAGTATTTT
TRBV19	NA	TRBJ2-1	NA	CASSIATELYNEQFF	TGTGCCAGTAGTATTGCGACGGAACTCTACAATGAGCAGTTCTTC
TRBV19	NA	TRBJ2-7	NA	CASSKGAEQGYEQYF	TGTGCCAGTAGTAAAGGGGCGGAGCAAGGGTACGAGCAGTACTTC
TRBV7-9	NA	TRBJ1-4	NA	CASSLGFTANEKLFF	TGTGCCAGCAGCTTAGGGTTCACCGCTAATGAAAAACTGTTTTTT
TRBV4-3	TRBD1	TRBJ2-2	NA	CASSQDAGQGFTGELFF	TGCGCCAGCAGCCAAGATGCGGGACAGGGTTTCACCGGGGAGCTGTTTTTT
TRBV4-3	NA	TRBJ2-6	NA	CASSQVEYSGANVLTF	TGCGCCAGCAGCCAAGTGGAATACTCTGGGGCCAACGTCCTGACTTTC
TRBV6-5	NA	TRBJ2-5	NA	CASGKVRAAETQYF	TGTGCCAGCGGGAAAGTCAGGGCGGCGGAGACCCAGTACTTC
TRBV5-4	TRBD1	TRBJ1-2	NA	CASSVDRGWGYTF	TGTGCCAGCAGCGTGGACAGGGGATGGGGCTACACCTTC
TRBV7-2	NA	TRBJ2-5	NA	CASSIQETQYF	TGTGCCAGCAGCATACAAGAGACCCAGTACTTC
TRBV4-3	NA	TRBJ2-5	NA	CASSDWGREGTQYF	TGCGCCAGCAGTGACTGGGGCCGCGAAGGGACCCAGTACTTC
TRBV25-1	NA	TRBJ1-4	NA	CASKGTGNNEKLFF	TGTGCCAGTAAGGGGACGGGAAATAATGAAAAACTGTTTTTT
TRBV7-6	NA	TRBJ2-3	once	CASSLAGGATDTQYF	TGTGCCAGCAGCTTAGCTGGAGGGGCCACAGATACGCAGTATTTT
TRBV7-2	NA	TRBJ1-3	NA	CASSSPSSGNTIYF	TGTGCCAGCAGCTCCCCTAGTTCTGGAAACACCATATATTTT
TRBV5-5	TRBD2	TRBJ2-4	NA	CASSPGRAGLAKNIQYF	TGTGCCAGCAGCCCGGGGAGGGCGGGCTTAGCCAAAAACATTCAGTACTTC
TRBV7-2	NA	TRBJ1-1	NA	CASSVGRTEAFF	TGTGCCAGCAGCGTGGGGCGTACTGAAGCTTTCTTT
TRBV4-1	NA	TRBJ2-2	NA	CASSLGLGPITGELFF	TGCGCCAGCAGCCTTGGTCTCGGCCCAATCACCGGGGAGCTGTTTTTT
TRBV4-1	TRBD1	TRBJ2-6	NA	CASSQDGTGTRSGANVLTF	TGCGCCAGCAGCCAAGATGGGACAGGGACCCGCTCTGGGGCCAACGTCCTGACTTTC